This entry concerns a single T cell receptor (beta chain). Its target is not known. The data belong to a study of cytomegalovirus exposure and HLA in healthy donors. Regarding the study as a whole: In a later analysis, several top co-occurrence clusters appeared linked to parvovirus B19, influenza, CMV and Epstein-Barr virus. DRB1 had the most TCR associations and HLA-C the fewest, a later analysis found, with rates varying by HLA locus.

The CDR3 loop spans 15 amino acids. V gave up 6 bases and J gave up 5 bases, with 17 bases separating them. CDR1 MNHNS and CDR2 SASEGT come from the germline V gene. In the PCR, 60 Vbeta and 13 Jbeta primers were used. Repertoires were generated with immunoSEQ multiplex PCR, while TCRdb's copy carries only in-frame clones and drops some. In the table there are approximately 240,000 clones, 82% of which are singletons. The chain is built from TRBV6-1 and TRBJ2-1, with a possible D match to TRBD1 (6 bases). The sequenced sample consisted of PBMCs. This sequence was found in a woman between 40 and 55 years old in good health and CMV-seropositive. In DNA form, the CDR3 reads TGTGCCAGCAGCTTACGACGCCCAGGGGACAATGAGCAGTTCTTC. This codes for CASSLRRPGDNEQFF.